Each of the 14 T cell receptor beta chains below was sequenced from the same sample in a study of T cell responses to AZD1222 COVID-19 vaccine. Clones were read by immunoSEQ multiplex PCR, and TCRdb kept only the in-frame ones, dropping some. The repertoire holds about 160,000 clones, 70% to 90% seen once, with roughly 4.7% in the top ten. Specimen: peripheral blood, collected on day 0 of AZD1222 vaccination. Receptor source: an adult in good health.

This chain links TRBV2 with TRBJ2-1, with TRBD2 matching 10 bases. The germline V gene has CDR1 SNHLY and CDR2 FYNNEI. The CDR3 has 15 amino acids. The V gene end was trimmed by 6 bases and the J gene end by 5 bases; junction bases not matched to a gene: 7. DNA of the CDR3: TGTGCCAGCAGAAAACTAGCGGGATGGAACAATGAGCAGTTCTTC. Its protein product is CASRKLAGWNNEQFF.

The V call is TRBV27, the J call TRBJ1-3, with a possible D match to TRBD1 (5 bases). CDR1 and CDR2 from the germline V gene are MNHEY and SMNVEV (reference sequence). CDR3 length: 16 residues. V dropped 2 bases and J dropped 2 bases, with 13 bases sitting between them. The CDR3 here is CASSLRGTGTGNTIYF. The DNA of the CDR3 is TGTGCCAGCAGTTTAAGGGGCACTGGGACTGGAAACACCATATATTTT.

The chain is built from TRBV5-1 and TRBJ1-1; 8 nucleotides align to TRBD1. Germline loops: CDR1 SGHRS, CDR2 YFSETQ. The CDR3 extends over 13 amino acids. J gave up 8 bases and V 3 bases, and 6 bases lay outside the gene matches. Here the CDR3 DNA reads TGCGCCAGCAGCTCCGACAGGGGAAGGGAAGCTTTCTTT. Its translation is CASSSDRGREAFF. Variable domain in full (rest from reference TRBV5-1 and TRBJ1-1): KAGVTQTPRYLIKTRGQQVTLSCSPISGHRSVSWYQQTPGQGLQFLFEYFSETQRNKGNFPGRFSGRQFSNSRSEMNVSTLELGDSALYLCASSSDRGREAFFGQGTRLTVV.

The sample holds a few counts of this clone. The chain links TRBV6-5 to TRBJ1-3; no reliable D call. Trimming removed 7 bases from V and 0 bases from J, with 4 bases in between. This CDR3 contains 12 residues. CDR1 MNHEY and CDR2 SVGAGI come from the germline V gene. The CDR3 is CASISSGNTIYF. In DNA, the CDR3 is TGTGCCAGCATAAGCTCTGGAAACACCATATATTTT.

The genes are TRBV4-3 and TRBJ2-1, with 9 bases aligning to TRBD2. The CDR3 covers 17 residues. The ends lost 0 bases at V and 7 bases at J; junction bases unmatched: 10. Germline V CDR1 and CDR2: LGHNA, YSLEER. CDR3 nucleotides: TGCGCCAGCAGCCAAGATTCCCTAGCGGGAAGGACGAATGAGCAGTTCTTC. The encoded protein is CASSQDSLAGRTNEQFF.

The rearrangement uses TRBV11-2 and TRBJ1-1; 7 bases line up with TRBD1. Germline trimming cut 7 bases from V and 7 bases from J; bases unmatched to any gene: 15. The CDR3 is 15 residues long. Germline V gene sequence: CDR1 SGHAT, CDR2 FQNNGV. The CDR3 loop reads CASTFATGVMGEAFF. The CDR3 nucleotides read TGTGCCAGCACCTTCGCCACAGGGGTGATGGGTGAAGCTTTCTTT.

The gene calls are TRBV9 and TRBJ2-1; TRBD2 agrees at 12 bases. With V trimmed by 4 bases and J by 4 bases, 12 bases remained unmatched. Germline V lookup: CDR1 SGDLS, CDR2 YYNGEE. The CDR3 spans 18 residues. The CDR3 spells CASSRGLLAGGPYNEQFF. In nucleotides, the CDR3 is TGTGCCAGCAGCCGTGGTTTGCTAGCGGGAGGGCCGTACAATGAGCAGTTCTTC.

The chain has TRBV28 and TRBJ1-2; D remains unclear. From germline, CDR1 is MDHEN and CDR2 SYDVKM. The CDR3 has 15 amino acids. V lost 2 bases to trimming and J lost 8 bases, with 18 bases between them. Written as DNA, the CDR3 is TGTGCCAGCAGTTTAGACGGCAGTACCCTAGGGGGCTACACCTTC. This sequence encodes CASSLDGSTLGGYTF.

This clone was recorded once. The chain joins TRBV7-2 to TRBJ2-7; 7 nucleotides line up with TRBD2. CDR1 SGHTA and CDR2 FQGNSA come from the germline V gene. The ends lost 1 base at V and 5 bases at J; junction bases unmatched: 11. The CDR3 contains 16 residues. The CDR3 protein is CASSLGALGGVNEQYF. In nucleotides, the CDR3 is TGTGCCAGCAGCTTAGGGGCTTTGGGAGGGGTGAACGAGCAGTACTTC.

This clone has a handful of counts. The chain has TRBV25-1 and TRBJ1-4, with D maybe TRBD1 (6 bases). Trimming took off 0 bases at V and 11 bases at J, with 10 bases between the two ends. The CDR3 loop spans 13 amino acids. Germline V gene sequence: CDR1 MGHDK, CDR2 SYGVNS. The CDR3 region is CASSEYFGQKLFF. The CDR3 DNA is TGTGCCAGCAGTGAATACTTTGGACAGAAACTGTTTTTT.

V is TRBV18 and J is TRBJ1-4; weak D call: TRBD1 (6 bases). Between the trimmed V and J ends, which lost 3 bases and 5 bases, there was a span of 16 bases. Germline CDR1 KGHSH, CDR2 LQKENI. The CDR3 sequence is 16 residues long. The CDR3 loop is CASSPRPRGSNEKLFF. The CDR3 coding sequence is TGTGCCAGCTCACCCCGCCCGAGGGGGTCAAATGAAAAACTGTTTTTT.

The chain carries TRBV7-9 and TRBJ1-1; D ambiguous. Trimming took 5 bases from V and 5 from J, leaving 12 bases between them. CDR3 size: 13 residues. Germline CDR1 and CDR2: SEHNR and FQNEAQ (reference sequence). CDR3 sequence: CASSQGLETEAFF. CDR3 sequence (DNA): TGTGCCAGCAGCCAAGGTCTAGAAACTGAAGCTTTCTTT.

This chain links TRBV5-1 with TRBJ1-3, with D unclear. CDR1 and CDR2 from the germline V gene are SGHRS and YFSETQ. This CDR3 spans 11 amino acids. The V and J ends lost 5 bases and 1 base respectively, with 1 base between them. The CDR3 spells CASRSGNTIYF. The CDR3 DNA is TGCGCCAGCAGATCTGGAAACACCATATATTTT.

The chain recombines TRBV5-8 with TRBJ1-6; tentatively, D is TRBD1 (6 bases). V was pared by 0 bases and J by 14 bases, with 15 bases between. Germline CDR1 is SGHTS and CDR2 is YDEGEE. The CDR3 runs 14 residues. CDR3 nucleotides: TGTGCCAGCAGCTTGGGACAGGCCCTAGGGACCCTCCACTTT. It specifies CASSLGQALGTLHF.